This T cell receptor (beta chain) originates from a study of blood T cell repertoires in COVID-19. Original handling: For nucleated cells, counts were estimated from reference gene primer amplification. Generated by immunoSEQ multiplex PCR, the TCRdb table keeps only in-frame clones and is missing some. That table supplies the V and J calls and clone size; D and trimming were determined from the DNA. Here the sample spans about 210,000 clones, around 88% being singletons. CDR3 length: 15 amino acids. V lost 6 bases, J lost 0 bases, and 3 bases stayed unmatched. Germline V gene sequence: CDR1 LNHDA, CDR2 SQIVND (reference sequence).

Sequenced material: peripheral blood. The chain couples TRBV19 to TRBJ2-7; 12 positions agree with TRBD2. This clonotype was sampled from a man aged 45-60 years with active or convalescent COVID-19. In DNA form, the CDR3 reads TGTGCCAGTAGCTCGACTAGCGGGGGCTCCTACGAGCAGTACTTC. Amino acids: CASSSTSGGSYEQYF. Combining the CDR3 with reference TRBV19 and TRBJ2-7 gives the whole variable domain DGGITQSPKYLFRKEGQNVTLSCEQNLNHDAMYWYRQDPGQGLRLIYYSQIVNDFQKGDIAEGYSVSREKKESFPLTVTSAQKNPTAFYLCASSSTSGGSYEQYFGPGTRLTVT.